This record looks at one T cell receptor beta chain sequence and its context. These data belong to a study of blood T cell repertoires in COVID-19. On the study more broadly: Collection of acute and convalescent COVID-19 samples took place in the United States, Italy and Spain. T cells, B-cell-depleted T cells, or PBMCs supplied cDNA or gDNA.

Original data processing: How many nucleated cells were present was estimated from reference gene primer amplification. Sequencing was performed with immunoSEQ multiplex PCR; in TCRdb, only in-frame clones are kept and a portion is missing. V and J calls and clone size come straight from that table; D and trimming were deduced from the DNA. The sample carries about 230,000 clones, over 75% recorded once. Trimming took 6 bases from V and 1 from J; bases not matched to a gene: 7. CDR3 length: 15 residues. Germline V CDR1 and CDR2: LNHDA, SQIVND (reference sequence). The chain uses TRBV19 and TRBJ2-3, with 7 bases fitting TRBD1. The specimen sequenced was peripheral blood. The source is a man aged 50-59 years with COVID-19, enrolled during active disease. The CDR3 protein is CASSTGDFGTDTQYF. The CDR3 DNA reads TGTGCCAGTAGCACAGGGGATTTCGGCACAGATACGCAGTATTTT.